Below, 7 T cell receptor beta chains from the same sample are listed, as sequenced in a study of T cells in localized non-small cell lung cancer. Generated by immunoSEQ multiplex PCR, the TCRdb table keeps only in-frame clones and is missing some. This sample has about 40,000 clones, with around nine tenths found just once. The source was peripheral blood, collected before any cancer treatment. The receptors come from a man aged 18 to 55 with stage I lung adenocarcinoma.

The chain recombines TRBV5-8 with TRBJ1-1, with D unclear. The CDR3 sequence is 14 residues long. V was pared by 0 bases and J by 4 bases, with 10 bases between. Germline loops: CDR1 SGHTS, CDR2 YDEGEE. DNA of the CDR3: TGTGCCAGCAGCTTGGTTGGGGTTCGCACTGAAGCTTTCTTT. Protein sequence: CASSLVGVRTEAFF. Full variable domain (outside the CDR3, taken from reference TRBV5-8 and TRBJ1-1): EAGVTQSPTHLIKTRGQQATLRCSPISGHTSVYWYQQALGLGLQFLLWYDEGEERNRGNFPPRFSGRQFPNYSSELNVNALELEDSALYLCASSLVGVRTEAFFGQGTRLTVV.

This clone was seen a few times. The chain joins TRBV7-2 to TRBJ2-7; no reliable D call. CDR1 SGHTA and CDR2 FQGNSA come from the germline V gene. CDR3 length: 11 amino acids. V dropped 5 bases and J dropped 0 bases, with 2 bases sitting between them. The CDR3 is CASSGSYEQYF. CDR3 nucleotides: TGTGCCAGCAGCGGCTCCTACGAGCAGTACTTC. The full variable domain, with the rest looked up from reference TRBV7-2 and TRBJ2-7, is GAGVSQSPSNKVTEKGKDVELRCDPISGHTALYWYRQSLGQGLEFLIYFQGNSAPDKSGLPSDRFSAERTGGSVSTLTIQRTQQEDSAVYLCASSGSYEQYFGPGTRLTVT.

This clone was counted a few times. The chain combines TRBV5-1 with TRBJ2-2, with 8 bases lining up with TRBD1. The V and J ends lost 1 base and 13 bases, in that order; junction bases with no gene match: 3. The CDR3 runs to 12 residues. Germline V gene lookup returns CDR1 SGHRS and CDR2 YFSETQ. The DNA of the CDR3 is TGCGCCAGCAGCTTGAGGACAGGGATGCTGTTTTTT. Its translation: CASSLRTGMLFF.

This clone was seen a handful of times. The chain is built from TRBV13 and TRBJ1-6; no definite D call. The germline V gene encodes CDR1 PRHDT and CDR2 FYEKMQ (reference sequence). The CDR3 totals 12 residues. V gave up 4 bases and J gave up 14 bases, with 12 bases separating them. CDR3 sequence reads: CASSSGMKTLHF. For the CDR3, the DNA is TGTGCCAGCAGCTCCGGGATGAAAACCCTCCACTTT.

The J gene is TRBJ1-1, the V gene TRBV2; unclear D gene. This CDR3 contains 14 residues. CDR1 SNHLY and CDR2 FYNNEI come from the germline V gene. The V and J ends lost 4 bases and 4 bases respectively, with 13 bases between them. The CDR3 region is CASSVQTLPTEAFF. CDR3 bases: TGTGCCAGCAGTGTACAGACCTTGCCCACTGAAGCTTTCTTT.

The chain links TRBV7-2 to TRBJ2-1, with 7 bases fitting TRBD2. From germline, CDR1 is SGHTA and CDR2 FQGNSA. V shed 1 base, J shed 6 bases, and the junction held 3 bases outside the gene matches. This CDR3 comprises 14 residues. The CDR3 protein is CASSLVASGNEQFF. CDR3 in DNA: TGTGCCAGCAGCTTAGTGGCTAGCGGCAATGAGCAGTTCTTC. Full variable domain (remainder filled in from reference TRBV7-2 and TRBJ2-1): GAGVSQSPSNKVTEKGKDVELRCDPISGHTALYWYRQSLGQGLEFLIYFQGNSAPDKSGLPSDRFSAERTGGSVSTLTIQRTQQEDSAVYLCASSLVASGNEQFFGPGTRLTVL.

The CDR3 DNA follows: TGTGCCAGTAGCGTTCGGGGGGGGACCTACGAGCAGTACTTC. Residues: CASSVRGGTYEQYF. V usage is TRBV19 and J usage is TRBJ2-7; 8 bases agree with TRBD2. J lost 2 bases, V lost 6 bases, and 6 bases had no gene match. CDR1 and CDR2 (germline): LNHDA, SQIVND (reference sequence). The CDR3 has 14 residues.